This T cell receptor beta chain was captured by sequencing in a study of blood T cell repertoires in COVID-19. Study overall: The United States, Italy and Spain were the sources of the acute and convalescent COVID-19 samples. The cDNA or gDNA used as material had been derived from T cells, B-cell-depleted T cells, or PBMCs.

In the authors' workflow: Cell counts per sample came from amplifying reference gene primers. Data came from immunoSEQ multiplex PCR; TCRdb stores just in-frame clones and leaves some out. V, J and clone size reflect that table, while D and trimming were determined from the DNA. Found here are about 150,000 clones, about nine tenths of them singletons; the top ten hold roughly 37%. Trimming cost V 2 bases and J 0 bases, with 9 bases left between them. This CDR3 spans 16 amino acids. CDR1 is SGHNT, CDR2 YYREEE, per germline (reference sequence). The chain has TRBV5-4 and TRBJ1-6, with no clear D. This receptor was taken from a man in his fifties who had recovered from COVID-19. Sequences were obtained from peripheral blood. The CDR3 DNA reads as TGTGCCAGCAGCTTAGACTTGAGCTCCTATAATTCACCCCTCCACTTT. This sequence encodes CASSLDLSSYNSPLHF.